This T cell receptor (beta chain) was documented in a study of cytomegalovirus exposure and HLA in healthy donors. Of note for this clone: The sample carries other DNA sequences with the same CDR3.

PCR involved 60 Vbeta and 13 Jbeta primers. Assay: immunoSEQ multiplex PCR; the TCRdb copy retains only in-frame clones and omits some. The table has approximately 170,000 clones, roughly 80% seen once; the top ten hold about 2.4%. The CDR3 covers 13 residues. Per germline, CDR1 SGHNT and CDR2 YYREEE (reference sequence). V was pared by 0 bases and J by 8 bases, with 9 bases between. This chain joins TRBV5-4 and TRBJ2-1, with D unresolved. Sequencing input: PBMCs. The clonotype comes from a male donor in good health and CMV-seronegative. The DNA of the CDR3 is TGTGCCAGCAGCTTGGATTCGCGCTATGAGCAGTTCTTC. It yields the protein CASSLDSRYEQFF. Combining the CDR3 with reference TRBV5-4 and TRBJ2-1 gives the whole variable domain ETGVTQSPTHLIKTRGQQVTLRCSSQSGHNTVSWYQQALGQGPQFIFQYYREEENGRGNFPPRFSGLQFPNYSSELNVNALELDDSALYLCASSLDSRYEQFFGPGTRLTVL.